A single sample gave rise to the 18 T cell receptor beta chains below, sequenced in a study of CD8 T cells in ankylosing spondylitis (dated by TCRdb to about 2017). The library was made by 5' RACE. The sequencer listed for this sample is Illumina HiSeq 2500. TCRdb reprocessing: public reads trimmed at Q25 with fastp, clones called with MiXCR, in-frame beta chains kept. Rows with one shared CDR3 protein collapse into an entry with the most common genes and DNA. The sample table contains 150,000 to 200,000 distinct CDR3 sequences; only one count was recorded for around a sixth of them. The leading ten clones occupy around 4.5% of the sample. The sequenced material came from blood, either unsorted or a sorted T cell fraction (not recorded which). These TCRs come from a male donor aged 10-30 years with ankylosing spondylitis or in good health (not recorded which). Donor details come from another sample of the same person, matched by shared clones.

DNA for the CDR3: TGTGCCAGCAGCTCGTACTCGGACCCCACAGATACGCAGTATTTT. It specifies CASSSYSDPTDTQYF. The rearrangement links TRBV7-9 to TRBJ2-3; D is uncertain. The germline CDR1 and CDR2 sequences are SEHNR and FQNEAQ (reference sequence). The CDR3 covers 15 residues. V lost 4 bases to trimming and J lost 2 bases, with 13 bases between them.

The sample holds many counts of this clonotype. The V gene is TRBV7-8, the J gene TRBJ2-7; the D gene is possibly TRBD2 (5 bases). V lost 4 bases and J 1 base, leaving 14 bases between the germline ends. The CDR3 is 15 residues long. Germline CDR1 is SGHVS and CDR2 is FQNEAQ. The DNA of the CDR3 is TGTGCCAGCAGCTATGGACTCGTCCCATCCTACGAGCAGTACTTC. Its translation: CASSYGLVPSYEQYF.

The rearrangement links TRBV12-3 or TRBV12-4 to TRBJ2-7, with 7 positions matching TRBD2. Trimming removed 9 bases from V and 5 bases from J; junction bases left unmatched: 13. The CDR3 has 14 amino acids. The chain's CDR3 is CASFPTGGSHEQYF. The CDR3 DNA sequence: TGTGCCAGTTTCCCAACCGGGGGGTCCCACGAGCAGTACTTC.

This clonotype was seen only a few times. The rearrangement links TRBV3-1 to TRBJ2-1, with 8 bases lining up with TRBD1. J lost 7 bases, V lost 4 bases, and 12 bases had no gene match. This CDR3 comprises 16 residues. Germline V gene lookup returns CDR1 LGHDT and CDR2 YNNKEL (reference sequence). This CDR3 reads CASSRRTGPFSNEQFF. The CDR3 DNA follows: TGTGCCAGCAGCCGGAGGACAGGGCCTTTTTCAAATGAGCAGTTCTTC.

At least ten counts were recorded for this clonotype. This chain joins TRBV15 and TRBJ2-1, with 11 bases aligning to TRBD2. This CDR3 contains 16 residues. Trimming removed 3 bases from V and 3 bases from J; junction bases left unmatched: 4. CDR1 is LNHNV, CDR2 YYDKDF, per germline (reference sequence). This CDR3 is CATSRVAGGSYNEQFF. The CDR3 nucleotides are TGTGCCACCAGCAGGGTAGCGGGAGGGAGCTACAATGAGCAGTTCTTC.

This clonotype was seen at least ten times. The rearrangement uses TRBV24-1 and TRBJ2-3; D is uncertain. V was pared by 2 bases and J by 6 bases, with 11 bases between. The CDR3 consists of 14 residues. The germline V gene has CDR1 KGHDR and CDR2 SFDVKD. This CDR3 reads CATSDSGRTDTQYF. CDR3 coding DNA: TGTGCCACCAGTGATTCAGGAAGGACGGATACGCAGTATTTT.

Ten or more counts support this clonotype. The gene calls are TRBV28 and TRBJ2-6; D remains ambiguous. The CDR3 consists of 14 residues. Trimming cost V 7 bases and J 0 bases, with 7 bases left between them. Germline V gives CDR1 MDHEN, CDR2 SYDVKM. The CDR3 DNA follows: TGTGCCAGCACAAAGAGCTCTGGGGCCAACGTCCTGACTTTC. Protein product: CASTKSSGANVLTF.

In its sample, this clonotype was seen many times. The chain recombines TRBV29-1 with TRBJ2-7, with 11 bases that match TRBD2. V trimming: 5 bases; J trimming: 0 bases; junction bases outside the gene matches: 15. Germline V gene data show CDR1 as SQVTM and CDR2 as ANQGSEA. The CDR3 covers 18 residues. DNA for the CDR3: TGCAGCGTTAGGGGAAACCTCGGACTAGCGGGTCGCTCCTACGAGCAGTACTTC. Amino acids: CSVRGNLGLAGRSYEQYF.

In this sample, this clonotype turned up many times. This chain connects TRBV10-3 to TRBJ2-3; 8 bases fit TRBD2. There are 15 residues in the CDR3. Germline CDR1 is ENHRY and CDR2 is SYGVKD. Trimming cost V 3 bases and J 2 bases; bases outside gene matches: 4. The CDR3 sequence is CAISEGLASTDTQYF. As DNA, the CDR3 is TGTGCCATCAGTGAAGGACTAGCCTCCACAGATACGCAGTATTTT.

Ten or more counts support this clonotype. The junction departs from the called germline gene at one end, perhaps through a read error. This rearrangement joins TRBV29-1 to TRBJ1-3; no clear D. Germline values: CDR1 SQVTM, CDR2 ANQGSEA. The CDR3 covers 8 residues. CDR3 region: CSVSSGHF. The CDR3 DNA follows: TGCAGCGTTTCGTCCGGACATTTT.

This clonotype was seen ten or more times. CDR3 sequence (DNA): TGTGCCAGCAGCAAAAAGACAACTAGCGGGGGGAGCTACGAGCAGTACTTC. Translation: CASSKKTTSGGSYEQYF. This sequence joins TRBV21-1 and TRBJ2-7; TRBD2, the table's D call, lacks a check against the DNA. TRBV21-1 is a documented pseudogene. CDR3 length: 17 amino acids.

The chain links TRBV20-1 to TRBJ2-1; weak D call: TRBD2 (6 bases). CDR1 is DFQATT, CDR2 SNEGSKA, per germline (reference sequence). V lost 1 base to trimming and J lost 0 bases, with 7 bases between them. CDR3 length: 14 residues. CDR3 sequence reads: CSARAEGSYNEQFF. The CDR3 DNA follows: TGCAGTGCTAGAGCGGAGGGCTCCTACAATGAGCAGTTCTTC.

This clonotype was observed at least ten times. The gene calls are TRBV20-1 and TRBJ1-1, with a tentative D call TRBD1 (5 bases). The CDR3 runs 16 residues. Trimming cost V 0 bases and J 0 bases, with 14 bases left between them. Per the germline V gene, CDR1 is DFQATT and CDR2 is SNEGSKA (reference sequence). The CDR3 DNA reads as TGCAGTGCTAGAGACAGGGTTGCGGCAATGAACACTGAAGCTTTCTTT. This gives the protein CSARDRVAAMNTEAFF.

The table lists this clonotype with many counts. The chain couples TRBV18 to TRBJ2-5; perhaps D is TRBD1 or TRBD2 (5 bases each). The CDR3 contains 15 residues. In germline, CDR1 is KGHSH, CDR2 LQKENI. V lost 2 bases and J 5 bases, leaving 15 bases between the germline ends. The CDR3 sequence: CASSPRERGSETQYF. The CDR3 nucleotides are TGTGCCAGCTCACCAAGGGAGAGGGGTAGCGAGACCCAGTACTTC.

This clonotype was recorded at least ten times. The chain is built from TRBV7-9 and TRBJ1-1; 9 nucleotides agree with TRBD1. The CDR3 is 15 residues long. The trim removed 3 bases at V and 1 base at J, leaving 3 bases unmatched. Germline assignment: CDR1 SEHNR and CDR2 FQNEAQ (reference sequence). The chain's CDR3 is CASSFPGQGNTEAFF. For the CDR3, the DNA is TGTGCCAGCAGCTTTCCGGGACAGGGGAACACTGAAGCTTTCTTT.

This clonotype occurred many times. The V gene is TRBV15, the J gene TRBJ2-7; 11 nucleotides match TRBD1. The V segment lost 3 bases and the J segment 2 bases; nucleotides outside the gene matches: 3. Germline CDR1 reads LNHNV; CDR2 reads YYDKDF (reference sequence). The CDR3 loop spans 15 amino acids. The CDR3 protein is CATSSGQGATYEQYF. CDR3 in DNA: TGTGCCACCAGCAGCGGACAGGGGGCAACCTACGAGCAGTACTTC.

This clonotype was counted many times. The J gene is TRBJ1-5, the V gene TRBV5-1; maybe TRBD1 (5 bases). CDR1 and CDR2 from the germline V gene are SGHRS and YFSETQ. Trimming pared 4 bases from V and 3 bases from J, leaving 14 bases between. The CDR3 is 15 residues long. The CDR3: CASSPSGAPNQPQHF. As DNA, the CDR3 is TGCGCCAGCAGCCCCTCCGGGGCCCCCAATCAGCCCCAGCATTTT.

This clonotype was picked up many times. This chain joins TRBV7-2 and TRBJ2-3; maybe TRBD2 (5 bases). Trimming shortened V by 5 bases and J by 1 base, and 13 bases separated the two germline ends. Germline CDR1 SGHTA, CDR2 FQGNSA. The CDR3 sequence is 15 residues long. CDR3 bases: TGTGCCAGCAGCCCTGCCGGGAAGGGCACAGATACGCAGTATTTT. Protein sequence: CASSPAGKGTDTQYF. Drawing the rest from reference TRBV7-2 and TRBJ2-3, the complete variable domain is GAGVSQSPSNKVTEKGKDVELRCDPISGHTALYWYRQSLGQGLEFLIYFQGNSAPDKSGLPSDRFSAERTGGSVSTLTIQRTQQEDSAVYLCASSPAGKGTDTQYFGPGTRLTVL.